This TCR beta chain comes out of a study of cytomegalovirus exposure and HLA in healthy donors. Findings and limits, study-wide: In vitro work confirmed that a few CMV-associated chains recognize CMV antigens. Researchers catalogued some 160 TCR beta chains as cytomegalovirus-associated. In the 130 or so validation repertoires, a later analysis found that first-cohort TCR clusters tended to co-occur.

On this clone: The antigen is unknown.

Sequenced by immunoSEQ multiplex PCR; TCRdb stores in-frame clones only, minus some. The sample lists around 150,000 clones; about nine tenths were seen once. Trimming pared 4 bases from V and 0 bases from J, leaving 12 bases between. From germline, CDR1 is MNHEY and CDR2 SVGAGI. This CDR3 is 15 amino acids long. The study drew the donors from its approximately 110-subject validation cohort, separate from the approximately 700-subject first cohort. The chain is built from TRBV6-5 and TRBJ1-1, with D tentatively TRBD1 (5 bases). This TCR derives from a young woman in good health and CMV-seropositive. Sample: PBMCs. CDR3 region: CASSWGERLNTEAFF. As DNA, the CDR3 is TGTGCCAGCAGTTGGGGGGAAAGGTTGAACACTGAAGCTTTCTTT.